This T cell receptor (beta chain) came from a study of blood T cell repertoires in COVID-19. Study information: Samples taken during acute and convalescent COVID-19 were collected in the United States, Italy and Spain.

Assay: immunoSEQ multiplex PCR; the TCRdb copy retains only in-frame clones and omits some. The sample holds some 200,000 clones, about four fifths seen once. The sequencing input was peripheral blood. This TCR came from a woman aged 40 to 50 with acute or convalescent COVID-19.

CDR3 nucleotides: TGTGCCAGCAGTCAGGGGGGCAATCAGCCCCAGCATTTT. Translating it yields CASSQGGNQPQHF. The rearrangement joins TRBV6-6 to TRBJ1-5; 7 nucleotides match TRBD1. Germline V gives CDR1 MNHNY, CDR2 SVGAGI (reference sequence). The J segment lost 2 bases and the V segment lost 5 bases, leaving 0 bases of the junction unmatched. The CDR3 has 13 amino acids.